Below, 31 T cell receptor beta chains from the same sample are listed, as sequenced in a study of blood T cell repertoires in COVID-19. Repertoires were generated with immunoSEQ multiplex PCR, while TCRdb's copy carries only in-frame clones and drops some. The sample shows 350,000 to 550,000 clones, 70% to 90% of them seen only once. Sequenced sample: PBMCs or T cells enriched from blood (not recorded which). These receptor sequences come from a woman between 18 and 30 years old with acute COVID-19.

The V and J genes are TRBV19 and TRBJ1-4; a possible D gene is TRBD1 (6 bases). The CDR3 totals 15 residues. V shed 1 base and J shed 0 bases, with 6 bases lying between them. From germline, CDR1 is LNHDA and CDR2 SQIVND (reference sequence). The CDR3 protein is CASSIAGATNEKLFF. The CDR3 coding sequence is TGTGCCAGTAGTATAGCAGGGGCAACTAATGAAAAACTGTTTTTT.

The V and J genes are TRBV29-1 and TRBJ1-2, with D perhaps TRBD1 (5 bases). Trimming left V 3 bases short and J 1 base short, with 9 bases between. This CDR3 is built from 13 residues. Germline CDR1 reads SQVTM; CDR2 reads ANQGSEA. This CDR3 reads CSVDVRDNYGYTF. The CDR3 DNA reads TGCAGCGTTGATGTCAGGGATAACTATGGCTACACCTTC.

This rearrangement joins TRBV5-4 to TRBJ1-2; D possibly corresponds to TRBD1 (5 bases). V was pared by 2 bases and J by 4 bases, with 12 bases between. Per the germline V gene, CDR1 is SGHNT and CDR2 is YYREEE (reference sequence). CDR3 length equals 14 residues. CDR3 loop: CASSFSGTSYGYTF. The CDR3 nucleotides read TGTGCCAGCAGCTTTTCCGGGACTTCCTATGGCTACACCTTC.

The gene calls are TRBV10-3 and TRBJ1-2; 8 positions match TRBD1. CDR3 length: 15 residues. Trimming cost V 10 bases and J 5 bases; bases outside gene matches: 15. The germline V gene has CDR1 ENHRY and CDR2 SYGVKD. The CDR3 region has the DNA TGTGCCAGTCGTAGGGCAGGGGGCGCGTCTTATGGCTACACCTTC. As protein: CASRRAGGASYGYTF.

The rearrangement joins TRBV4-1 to TRBJ1-2; D unclear. Germline CDR1 is MGHRA and CDR2 is YSYEKL. V was pared by 3 bases and J by 3 bases, with 14 bases between. The CDR3 is 15 amino acids. The chain's CDR3 is CASSHQQVGDYGYTF. The CDR3 DNA reads TGCGCCAGCAGCCATCAGCAGGTGGGCGACTATGGCTACACCTTC.

The V and J genes are TRBV5-1 and TRBJ1-1; 11 positions match TRBD1. CDR1 and CDR2 (germline): SGHRS, YFSETQ. Trimming removed 3 bases from V and 0 bases from J; junction bases left unmatched: 4. The CDR3 is made up of 16 amino acids. The CDR3 loop reads CASSSWGQGVNTEAFF. CDR3 in DNA: TGCGCCAGCAGCTCGTGGGGACAGGGGGTGAACACTGAAGCTTTCTTT. The variable domain in full, with the rest retrieved from reference TRBV5-1 and TRBJ1-1, is KAGVTQTPRYLIKTRGQQVTLSCSPISGHRSVSWYQQTPGQGLQFLFEYFSETQRNKGNFPGRFSGRQFSNSRSEMNVSTLELGDSALYLCASSSWGQGVNTEAFFGQGTRLTVV.

The chain recombines TRBV6-5 with TRBJ1-1; D not certain. V was clipped by 10 bases and J by 4 bases, with 13 bases between them. This CDR3 spans 12 amino acids. The germline CDR1 and CDR2 sequences are MNHEY and SVGAGI. The CDR3 sequence is CATTRWSTEAFF. In DNA, the CDR3 is TGTGCCACCACAAGGTGGAGCACTGAAGCTTTCTTT.

The chain is built from TRBV3-1 (or the pseudogene TRBV3-2) and TRBJ1-1; possible D gene TRBD1, 6 bases. This CDR3 is built from 17 residues. Germline V gene sequence: CDR1 LGHDT, CDR2 YNNKEL (reference sequence). The V gene lost 0 bases and the J gene lost 0 bases, with 14 bases spanning the gap. For the CDR3, the DNA is TGTGCCAGCAGCCAAGATAGGGCAGGGGCAATGAACACTGAAGCTTTCTTT. Translated, it gives CASSQDRAGAMNTEAFF.

The CDR3 here is CASSYTEANYGYTF. As DNA, the CDR3 is TGTGCCAGCAGTTACACGGAGGCTAACTATGGCTACACCTTC. The V call is TRBV6-5, the J call TRBJ1-2; D is ambiguous. The CDR3 loop spans 14 amino acids. V was clipped by 2 bases and J by 0 bases, with 7 bases between them. Germline V gene data show CDR1 as MNHEY and CDR2 as SVGAGI.

The V and J genes are TRBV27 and TRBJ2-5, with 8 bases aligning to TRBD2. Per the germline V gene, CDR1 is MNHEY and CDR2 is SMNVEV (reference sequence). The V segment lost 5 bases and the J segment 5 bases; nucleotides outside the gene matches: 22. The CDR3 consists of 19 residues. CDR3 DNA sequence: TGTGCCAGCAGTAACAGGGTTTTCAGCGGGGGTGCAAATTTTGAGACCCAGTACTTC. This codes for CASSNRVFSGGANFETQYF.

The J gene is TRBJ1-6, the V gene TRBV19, with unresolved D. Trimming removed 3 bases from V and 10 bases from J, with 13 bases in between. This CDR3 has 14 amino acids. Germline V CDR1 and CDR2: LNHDA, SQIVND (reference sequence). CDR3 nucleotide sequence: TGTGCCAGTAGTATGTTGGAGGGAGAGTCACCCCTCCACTTT. This codes for CASSMLEGESPLHF.

This clone has just a few counts. V is TRBV7-2 and J is TRBJ2-1; D not resolved. The CDR3 runs 16 residues. V lost 0 bases and J lost 4, with 13 bases in between. CDR1 SGHTA and CDR2 FQGNSA come from the germline V gene. The CDR3 DNA sequence: TGTGCCAGCAGCTTAGCGTATCTAGACCTGTACAATGAGCAGTTCTTC. Amino acids: CASSLAYLDLYNEQFF.

This rearrangement joins TRBV2 to TRBJ1-6; weak D call: TRBD1 (6 bases). V was pared by 6 bases and J by 10 bases, with 10 bases between. CDR1 and CDR2 (germline): SNHLY, FYNNEI. The CDR3 covers 12 residues. CDR3 protein: CASRDRGSPLHF. The CDR3 DNA reads as TGTGCCAGCAGGGACAGAGGCTCACCCCTCCACTTT.

This sequence joins TRBV4-3 and TRBJ2-1; 7 nucleotides match TRBD2. Trimming cost V 0 bases and J 7 bases; bases outside gene matches: 15. This CDR3 spans 18 amino acids. Germline CDR1 LGHNA, CDR2 YSLEER. CDR3 sequence: CASSQEIVRGGGRNEQFF. The CDR3 nucleotides are TGCGCCAGCAGCCAAGAAATCGTCCGCGGGGGAGGGCGGAATGAGCAGTTCTTC.

The chain joins TRBV10-3 to TRBJ1-5, with a possible D match to TRBD1 (6 bases). This CDR3 spans 14 amino acids. V shed 1 base and J shed 5 bases, with 9 bases lying between them. CDR1 and CDR2 from the germline V gene are ENHRY and SYGVKD. The CDR3 region has the DNA TGTGCCATCAGTGAGTTACAGGGCGATCAGCCCCAGCATTTT. The encoded protein is CAISELQGDQPQHF.

The rearrangement uses TRBV27 and TRBJ1-3; 9 bases agree with TRBD1. The V segment lost 5 bases and the J segment 0 bases; nucleotides outside the gene matches: 2. Germline-derived CDR1 and CDR2 are MNHEY and SMNVEV (reference sequence). This CDR3 spans 15 amino acids. The CDR3 bases are TGTGCCAGCAGTGAGGACAGGGGCTCTGGAAACACCATATATTTT. Its translation: CASSEDRGSGNTIYF.

The DNA for the CDR3 is TGTGCCAGCAGCCAAAGGACAGACAGCTACGAGCAGTACTTC. Protein: CASSQRTDSYEQYF. The rearrangement uses TRBV3-1 (or the pseudogene TRBV3-2) and TRBJ2-7, with TRBD1 as a possible D gene (6 bases). The CDR3 contains 14 residues. V lost 2 bases and J lost 3, with 11 bases in between. The V gene's germline CDR1 is LGHDT and CDR2 YNNKEL (reference sequence).

The chain carries TRBV5-6 and TRBJ1-1; 7 nucleotides match TRBD1. The germline V gene has CDR1 SGHDT and CDR2 YYEEEE. With 4 bases clipped from V and 0 bases from J, the junction kept 3 bases outside the gene matches. The CDR3 is 14 residues long. CDR3 nucleotides: TGTGCCAGCAGCCTTAGGGGGCTGAACACTGAAGCTTTCTTT. It translates to CASSLRGLNTEAFF.

With respect to this clone: The identical CDR3 is also encoded by other nucleotide sequences in the sample. This CDR3 is CASSLGSGSSYEQYF. The CDR3 nucleotides are TGTGCCAGCAGCTTGGGTAGCGGGAGCTCCTACGAGCAGTACTTC. The chain is built from TRBV11-2 and TRBJ2-7, with TRBD2 matching over 9 bases. Germline lookup yields CDR1 SGHAT and CDR2 FQNNGV. This CDR3 is 15 amino acids long. Trimming took 3 bases from V and 0 from J; bases not matched to a gene: 3.

The chain employs TRBV30 and TRBJ2-7, with a weak D call TRBD1 (5 bases). Germline V gene sequence: CDR1 GTSNPN, CDR2 SVGIG (reference sequence). Trimming shortened V by 3 bases and J by 1 base, and 7 bases separated the two germline ends. The CDR3 runs 12 residues. CDR3 nucleotide sequence: TGTGCCTGGAGGAGACAGTCCTACGAGCAGTACTTC. Translated, it gives CAWRRQSYEQYF.

The chain couples TRBV7-9 to TRBJ2-1, with unresolved D. This CDR3 spans 13 amino acids. The germline V and J ends were trimmed by 1 base and 6 bases, with 7 bases remaining between them. The germline gives CDR1 SEHNR, CDR2 FQNEAQ (reference sequence). The CDR3 region is CASSLGMSNEQFF. CDR3 in DNA: TGTGCCAGCAGCTTAGGTATGAGCAATGAGCAGTTCTTC.

The chain employs TRBV9 and TRBJ2-4, with 8 bases identical to TRBD2. Germline V CDR1 and CDR2: SGDLS, YYNGEE. The CDR3 runs 16 residues. J gave up 4 bases and V 1 base, and 7 bases lay outside the gene matches. The CDR3 DNA is TGTGCCAGCAGCGTATCGGGGGGGCCGACAAAAAACATTCAGTACTTC. It codes for CASSVSGGPTKNIQYF.

The gene calls are TRBV29-1 and TRBJ2-7, with TRBD1 matching 8 bases. Germline lookup yields CDR1 SQVTM and CDR2 ANQGSEA. The CDR3 is made up of 12 amino acids. The V and J ends lost 6 bases and 6 bases, in that order; junction bases with no gene match: 7. CDR3 coding DNA: TGCAGCGTGACAGGGGCCACGGGCGAGCAGTACTTC. It translates to CSVTGATGEQYF.

This clone was observed a handful of times. CDR3 coding DNA: TGTGCCAGCAGCCCCCATAGCGGACTCTACAATGAGCAGTTCTTC. Protein sequence: CASSPHSGLYNEQFF. This chain joins TRBV3-1 (or the pseudogene TRBV3-2) and TRBJ2-1, with D tentatively TRBD2 (6 bases). V was pared by 4 bases and J by 3 bases, with 13 bases between. The germline CDR1 and CDR2 sequences are LGHDT and YNNKEL (reference sequence). This CDR3 has 15 residues.

The V and J genes are TRBV3-1 (or the pseudogene TRBV3-2) and TRBJ2-1; TRBD2 might be the D (5 bases). V was trimmed by 4 bases and J by 6 bases, leaving 16 bases between them. Germline V gene sequence: CDR1 LGHDT, CDR2 YNNKEL (reference sequence). CDR3 length: 15 amino acids. The CDR3 region is CASSPAPSSGNEQFF. In DNA form, the CDR3 reads TGTGCCAGCAGCCCCGCACCTAGCTCGGGCAATGAGCAGTTCTTC.

This clone occurred once. The chain carries TRBV5-1 and TRBJ2-2, with D possibly matching TRBD2 (6 bases). Trimming removed 3 bases at V and 2 bases at J, with 17 bases between. The CDR3 totals 17 residues. Germline V gene sequence: CDR1 SGHRS, CDR2 YFSETQ. The chain's CDR3 is CASSWGDGGPNTGELFF. DNA for the CDR3: TGCGCCAGCAGCTGGGGGGATGGCGGGCCAAACACCGGGGAGCTGTTTTTT.

This chain links TRBV3-1 (or the pseudogene TRBV3-2) with TRBJ1-2, with 11 bases aligning to TRBD1. This CDR3 contains 16 residues. Germline lookup yields CDR1 LGHDT and CDR2 YNNKEL (reference sequence). Unmatched junction bases numbered 8, after V lost 0 bases and J lost 8 bases. CDR3 sequence: CASSQDPGQGVGGYTF. The CDR3, as DNA: TGTGCCAGCAGCCAAGATCCGGGACAGGGGGTAGGAGGCTACACCTTC.

The V and J genes are TRBV14 and TRBJ2-1, with 12 bases identical to TRBD2. Losses at the gene ends were 8 bases for V and 11 bases for J; bases not matched to a gene: 22. Germline-derived CDR1 and CDR2 are SGHDN and FVKESK. The CDR3 loop spans 18 amino acids. Here the CDR3 DNA reads TGTGCCAGCTCCCACCGGAATCCCCTAGCGGGAGGGCGACCCAAGCAGTTCTTC. Translating gives CASSHRNPLAGGRPKQFF.

This clone was picked up a small number of times. This chain links TRBV3-1 (or the pseudogene TRBV3-2) with TRBJ1-4, with D hard to call. The V gene lost 4 bases and the J gene lost 7 bases, with 13 bases spanning the gap. Germline CDR1 reads LGHDT; CDR2 reads YNNKEL (reference sequence). This CDR3 is 14 amino acids long. The CDR3: CASSPRLVGEKLFF. As DNA, the CDR3 is TGTGCCAGCAGCCCCAGGCTCGTAGGTGAAAAACTGTTTTTT.

This clone was picked up one time. V usage is TRBV6-5 and J usage is TRBJ1-5, with D maybe TRBD1 (6 bases). V gave up 5 bases and J gave up 1 base, with 12 bases separating them. The CDR3 extends over 15 amino acids. CDR1 is MNHEY and CDR2 is SVGAGI in the germline V gene. CDR3 nucleotides: TGTGCCAGCAGTAAACAGGGAGGGAGCAATCAGCCCCAGCATTTT. It translates to CASSKQGGSNQPQHF.

J is TRBJ2-6 and V is TRBV4-3, with 9 positions matching TRBD1. The CDR3 has 21 amino acids. Germline V gene lookup returns CDR1 LGHNA and CDR2 YSLEER. The trim removed 0 bases at V and 3 bases at J, leaving 15 bases unmatched. The CDR3 DNA reads as TGCGCCAGCAGCCAAGATCTGTTTTACGGGACAGGGTTAGATGGGGCCAACGTCCTGACTTTC. Translated, it gives CASSQDLFYGTGLDGANVLTF.